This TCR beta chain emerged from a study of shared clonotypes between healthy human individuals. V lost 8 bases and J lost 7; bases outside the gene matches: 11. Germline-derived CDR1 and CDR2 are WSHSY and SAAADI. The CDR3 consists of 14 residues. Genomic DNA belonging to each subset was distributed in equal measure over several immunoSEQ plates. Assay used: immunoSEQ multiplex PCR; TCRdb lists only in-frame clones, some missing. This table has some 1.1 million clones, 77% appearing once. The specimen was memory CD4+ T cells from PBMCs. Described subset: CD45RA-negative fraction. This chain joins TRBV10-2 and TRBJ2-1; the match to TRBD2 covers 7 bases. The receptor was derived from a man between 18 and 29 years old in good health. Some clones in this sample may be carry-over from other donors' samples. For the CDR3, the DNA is TGCGCCAGCCGACTAGCCGGCCCCTCGAATGAGCAGTTCTTC. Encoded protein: CASRLAGPSNEQFF.